The clone carrying this T cell receptor (beta chain) showed up just once. Sequencing used immunoSEQ multiplex PCR; TCRdb keeps in-frame clones, though not all of them. The repertoire includes roughly 120,000 clones, approximately 90% of them detected once, and about 4% sits in the top ten. The time point: peripheral blood 6 weeks after treatment start. This record belongs to a study of PD-L1 blockade in urothelial cancer. Background on the study: Earlier, patients had received 0 to 3 chemotherapy regimens. Blood-derived samples held a median around 140,000 T cells.

The CDR3 runs 14 residues. V was cut by 6 bases and J by 7 bases, with 14 bases left in between. CDR1 and CDR2 from the germline V gene are SGHNT and YYREEE (reference sequence). This sequence originates from a man aged 55 to 70 with urothelial cancer. This chain connects TRBV5-4 to TRBJ1-6; D unclear. This material consisted of PBMCs, taken around atezolizumab (anti-PD-L1) treatment. The CDR3 DNA follows: TGTGCCAGCAACTCGGCGGGGTCGAATTCACCCCTCCACTTT. Protein product: CASNSAGSNSPLHF.